A single sample gave rise to the 21 T cell receptor beta chains below, sequenced in a study of shared clonotypes between healthy human individuals. Using immunoSEQ multiplex PCR, the repertoire was profiled, and TCRdb retains in-frame clones only, with some absent. The table lists 2 million to 2.5 million clones, 85% to 95% of them singletons. CD8 cells classed as naive were CD45RO-negative and positively selected for CCR7, excluding terminally differentiated effector memory CD45RA+ cells. Input material: naive CD8+ T cells from PBMCs. These receptors were taken from a man between 18 and 29 years old in good health. Some clones in this sample may be carry-over from other donors' samples.

The chain recombines TRBV6-5 with TRBJ2-6; D is undetermined. The CDR3 runs 14 residues. V was pared by 5 bases and J by 2 bases, with 7 bases between. Germline V gene data show CDR1 as MNHEY and CDR2 as SVGAGI. The CDR3 reads CASSGVAGANVLTF. The CDR3 bases are TGTGCCAGCAGTGGGGTGGCTGGGGCCAACGTCCTGACTTTC.

Details on this clone: The sample has other DNA sequences that encode this CDR3 too. This chain joins TRBV27 and TRBJ1-1; D is uncertain. The CDR3 consists of 14 residues. Germline V CDR1 and CDR2: MNHEY, SMNVEV (reference sequence). The germline V and J ends were trimmed by 3 bases and 0 bases, with 8 bases remaining between them. The CDR3 protein is CASSFGTLNTEAFF. For the CDR3, the DNA is TGTGCCAGCAGTTTCGGCACCTTGAACACTGAAGCTTTCTTT.

The gene calls are TRBV18 and TRBJ2-1; D is undetermined. Trimming pared 6 bases from V and 5 bases from J, leaving 17 bases between. The CDR3 loop spans 15 amino acids. CDR1 and CDR2 (germline): KGHSH, LQKENI. Here the CDR3 reads CASSDLAKPHNEQFF. DNA for the CDR3: TGTGCCAGCTCCGACCTGGCCAAACCCCACAATGAGCAGTTCTTC.

This rearrangement joins TRBV6-5 to TRBJ2-7; no clear D gene. Trimming stripped 6 bases from V and 1 base from J, with 10 bases between. The germline CDR1 and CDR2 sequences are MNHEY and SVGAGI. The length of the CDR3 is 13 residues. The CDR3 sequence is CASRSDTSYEQYF. CDR3 nucleotide sequence: TGTGCCAGCAGAAGCGACACGTCCTACGAGCAGTACTTC.

The rearrangement joins TRBV5-5 to TRBJ2-1; TRBD2 agrees at 9 bases. Germline-derived CDR1 and CDR2 are SGHKS and YYEKEE (reference sequence). CDR3 length: 15 amino acids. With V trimmed by 5 bases and J by 7 bases, 10 bases remained unmatched. The CDR3 reads CASRLAGTSSNEQFF. The CDR3 nucleotides read TGTGCCAGCAGACTGGCCGGGACTAGCTCGAATGAGCAGTTCTTC.

The J gene is TRBJ2-2, the V gene TRBV2, with D uncertain. Germline-derived CDR1 and CDR2 are SNHLY and FYNNEI. V was trimmed by 7 bases and J by 3 bases, leaving 9 bases between them. This CDR3 is built from 13 residues. The CDR3 reads CASTPSHTGELFF. The CDR3, as DNA: TGTGCCAGCACCCCCTCCCACACCGGGGAGCTGTTTTTT.

The rearrangement uses TRBV9 and TRBJ2-2; 7 bases agree with TRBD2. The CDR3 is 14 amino acids. Losses at the gene ends were 2 bases for V and 5 bases for J; bases not matched to a gene: 3. Germline V gene data show CDR1 as SGDLS and CDR2 as YYNGEE. For the CDR3, the DNA is TGTGCCAGCAGCGTCGGACTAGGAACCGGGGAGCTGTTTTTT. Residues: CASSVGLGTGELFF.

A single count supports this clone. The chain is built from TRBV28 and TRBJ2-4, with 9 bases identical to TRBD2. Germline assignment: CDR1 MDHEN and CDR2 SYDVKM. V shed 7 bases and J 4 bases; nucleotides not matched to a gene: 11. The CDR3 runs to 16 residues. The CDR3: CASTPEGLAGKNIQYF. The CDR3 DNA reads as TGTGCCAGCACCCCAGAGGGGCTAGCGGGAAAAAACATTCAGTACTTC.

This chain joins TRBV7-9 and TRBJ2-1; the match to TRBD1 covers 8 bases. From germline, CDR1 is SEHNR and CDR2 FQNEAQ (reference sequence). This CDR3 is built from 17 residues. J gave up 6 bases and V 2 bases, and 12 bases lay outside the gene matches. The chain's CDR3 is CASSLPSGGSLGNEQFF. CDR3 coding DNA: TGTGCCAGCAGCTTACCGTCAGGGGGCTCTTTAGGCAATGAGCAGTTCTTC.

This chain connects TRBV5-1 to TRBJ2-2, with 9 bases identical to TRBD2. V gave up 6 bases and J gave up 4 bases; unmatched junction bases: 7. The CDR3 length is 15 residues. CDR1 and CDR2 from the germline V gene are SGHRS and YFSETQ. CDR3 in DNA: TGCGCCAGCATCCAGTCGACTAGCGGCACCGGGGAGCTGTTTTTT. It specifies CASIQSTSGTGELFF.

The chain employs TRBV7-8 and TRBJ2-7; D is undetermined. This CDR3 has 12 residues. V lost 0 bases and J 5 bases, leaving 5 bases between the germline ends. Germline values: CDR1 SGHVS, CDR2 FQNEAQ. CDR3 region: CASSLAGDEQYF. CDR3 coding DNA: TGTGCCAGCAGCTTAGCAGGTGACGAGCAGTACTTC. The full variable domain, in which reference TRBV7-8 and TRBJ2-7 provide the parts outside the CDR3, is GAGVSQSPRYKVAKRGQDVALRCDPISGHVSLFWYQQALGQGPEFLTYFQNEAQLDKSGLPSDRFFAERPEGSVSTLKIQRTQQEDSAVYLCASSLAGDEQYFGPGTRLTVT.

Only a few counts were recorded for this clone. The chain recombines TRBV7-9 with TRBJ1-1; the D gene is possibly TRBD1 (5 bases). The CDR3 extends over 13 amino acids. In germline, CDR1 is SEHNR, CDR2 FQNEAQ (reference sequence). V lost 10 bases, J lost 1 base, and 13 bases lay in between. DNA of the CDR3: TGTGCCATGGGCGGGGGGAAGAACACTGAAGCTTTCTTT. Amino acids: CAMGGGKNTEAFF.

The CDR3 DNA sequence: TGCGCCAGCAGCGCCCTAGCGGGAGGGATTTCCTACGAGCAGTACTTC. Amino acids: CASSALAGGISYEQYF. The chain combines TRBV5-1 with TRBJ2-7; 12 positions match TRBD2. With 4 bases clipped from V and 1 base from J, the junction kept 6 bases outside the gene matches. The CDR3 spans 16 residues. From germline, CDR1 is SGHRS and CDR2 YFSETQ.

The V gene is TRBV13, the J gene TRBJ2-1; D possibly corresponds to TRBD2 (6 bases). The CDR3 spans 17 residues. Germline V gene lookup returns CDR1 PRHDT and CDR2 FYEKMQ (reference sequence). The V end lost 5 bases, the J end lost 4 bases, and 21 bases lay between the germline ends. CDR3 protein: CASSVRGSGLKYNEQFF. The CDR3 DNA follows: TGTGCCAGCAGCGTCCGAGGAAGCGGGCTGAAGTACAATGAGCAGTTCTTC. Drawing the rest from reference TRBV13 and TRBJ2-1, the complete variable domain is AAGVIQSPRHLIKEKRETATLKCYPIPRHDTVYWYQQGPGQDPQFLISFYEKMQSDKGSIPDRFSAQQFSDYHSELNMSSLELGDSALYFCASSVRGSGLKYNEQFFGPGTRLTVL.

Concerning this clone: The same CDR3 is also encoded by other DNA sequences in this sample. The CDR3 DNA follows: TGTGCCAGCAGTTCGGGACAGGGTTACAATGAGCAGTTCTTC. Translated, it gives CASSSGQGYNEQFF. The chain is built from TRBV27 and TRBJ2-1, with 9 positions matching TRBD1. V lost 4 bases, J lost 4 bases, and 2 bases stayed unmatched. The germline V gene encodes CDR1 MNHEY and CDR2 SMNVEV (reference sequence). The CDR3 is made up of 14 amino acids.

This sequence joins TRBV27 and TRBJ1-2, with D possibly matching TRBD1 (5 bases). Germline V gene lookup returns CDR1 MNHEY and CDR2 SMNVEV (reference sequence). The V and J ends lost 2 bases and 8 bases respectively, with 12 bases between them. CDR3 length: 13 amino acids. Here the CDR3 reads CASSLLGGNGYTF. The CDR3 region has the DNA TGTGCCAGCAGTTTACTTGGGGGGAACGGCTACACCTTC.

The rearrangement links TRBV5-6 to TRBJ1-5; TRBD1 matches at 10 bases. The CDR3 runs 16 residues. Germline V gene sequence: CDR1 SGHDT, CDR2 YYEEEE. Trimming cost V 5 bases and J 3 bases; bases outside gene matches: 8. CDR3 DNA sequence: TGTGCCAGCAGTTCGTGGACAGGGGGAGCCAATCAGCCCCAGCATTTT. It specifies CASSSWTGGANQPQHF.

The chain carries TRBV28 and TRBJ2-7, with D perhaps TRBD1 (5 bases). V was cut by 2 bases and J by 2 bases, with 19 bases left in between. Germline assignment: CDR1 MDHEN and CDR2 SYDVKM. CDR3 length: 17 residues. The DNA for the CDR3 is TGTGCCAGCAGTTTAGAGTTGACTGGGGCTCCCCCCTACGAGCAGTACTTC. Residues: CASSLELTGAPPYEQYF.

This clone was seen once. CDR3 sequence (DNA): TGTGCCAGCAGCCTAGACATCGCGGGACAGTTCAATCAGCCCCAGCATTTT. It yields the protein CASSLDIAGQFNQPQHF. The chain uses TRBV28 and TRBJ1-5; 7 nucleotides line up with TRBD1. This CDR3 has 17 residues. The V gene's germline CDR1 is MDHEN and CDR2 SYDVKM. J was trimmed by 3 bases and V by 6 bases; bases with no gene match: 14.

V gene TRBV4-1 combines with J gene TRBJ2-7; 9 bases align to TRBD2. Germline CDR1 MGHRA, CDR2 YSYEKL. J was trimmed by 0 bases and V by 3 bases; bases with no gene match: 12. The CDR3 sequence is 18 residues long. The CDR3 DNA reads TGCGCCAGCAGCCAGGGCGGAAGGGCGGGAGGGCCCTCCTACGAGCAGTACTTC. Translation: CASSQGGRAGGPSYEQYF.

In its sample, this clone was seen once. The chain has TRBV28 and TRBJ2-6, with unresolved D. V dropped 7 bases and J dropped 0 bases, with 13 bases sitting between them. Germline values: CDR1 MDHEN, CDR2 SYDVKM. The CDR3 is 16 residues long. The CDR3 reads CASTPTESSGANVLTF. The DNA of the CDR3 is TGTGCCAGCACCCCGACGGAGAGCTCTGGGGCCAACGTCCTGACTTTC.